Below, 17 T cell receptor beta chains from the same sample are listed, as sequenced in a study of cytomegalovirus exposure and HLA in healthy donors. PCR amplification relied on 60 Vbeta primers (plus 13 Jbeta primers). The table came from immunoSEQ multiplex PCR; TCRdb's copy has only in-frame clones and leaves some out. The sample shows 200,000 to 250,000 clones, under 80% of them seen only once. Material: PBMCs. These TCRs come from a woman aged 30 to 39 in good health and CMV-seronegative.

V usage is TRBV2 and J usage is TRBJ2-4; D is unclear. The V end was cut by 4 bases, the J end by 0 bases, with 19 bases between. Germline CDR1 reads SNHLY; CDR2 reads FYNNEI. The CDR3 is made up of 18 amino acids. The CDR3 reads CASSVAAPSVLAKNIQYF. DNA of the CDR3: TGTGCCAGCAGTGTGGCGGCCCCAAGTGTCCTAGCCAAAAACATTCAGTACTTC.

J is TRBJ2-5 and V is TRBV11-3; D may be TRBD2 (7 bases). Trimming stripped 1 base from V and 2 bases from J, with 11 bases between. The CDR3 is made up of 15 amino acids. The germline V gene encodes CDR1 SGHNT and CDR2 YENEEA. Here the CDR3 reads CASSLGGRGQETQYF. Here the CDR3 DNA reads TGTGCCAGCAGCTTAGGAGGGAGGGGGCAAGAGACCCAGTACTTC.

The chain has TRBV18 and TRBJ1-6; no definite D call. The CDR3 is 16 amino acids. Trimming removed 6 bases at V and 4 bases at J, with 16 bases between. The germline CDR1 and CDR2 sequences are KGHSH and LQKENI. CDR3 bases: TGTGCCAGCTCCCTGGTTCGAGGGCCGTATAATTCACCCCTCCACTTT. Protein product: CASSLVRGPYNSPLHF. The entire variable domain, with the rest obtained from reference TRBV18 and TRBJ1-6, is as follows: NAGVMQNPRHLVRRRGQEARLRCSPMKGHSHVYWYRQLPEEGLKFMVYLQKENIIDESGMPKERFSAEFPKEGPSILRIQQVVRGDSAAYFCASSLVRGPYNSPLHFGNGTRLTVT.

CDR3 DNA sequence: TGTGCCAGCAGTATCACGGGACTAGCGGAATACAATGAGCAGTTCTTC. It is translated as CASSITGLAEYNEQFF. The chain combines TRBV27 with TRBJ2-1; the match to TRBD2 covers 11 bases. This CDR3 region has 16 residues. CDR1 and CDR2 (germline): MNHEY, SMNVEV (reference sequence). Germline trimming cut 5 bases from V and 4 bases from J; bases unmatched to any gene: 7.

The chain is built from TRBV7-8 and TRBJ1-5; 9 bases match TRBD1. The CDR3 contains 16 residues. The V gene's germline CDR1 is SGHVS and CDR2 FQNEAQ. J was trimmed by 3 bases and V by 1 base; bases with no gene match: 4. CDR3 loop: CASSLEGQGLNQPQHF. DNA of the CDR3: TGTGCCAGCAGCTTAGAAGGACAGGGGCTCAATCAGCCCCAGCATTTT.

This clone has a handful of counts. The chain has TRBV6-5 and TRBJ1-1, with no clear D. Trimming stripped 0 bases from V and 1 base from J, with 3 bases between. The CDR3 consists of 13 residues. Per germline, CDR1 MNHEY and CDR2 SVGAGI. CDR3 sequence (DNA): TGTGCCAGCAGTTACTCGGCGAACACTGAAGCTTTCTTT. Translating it yields CASSYSANTEAFF.

The chain recombines TRBV7-9 with TRBJ1-2, with TRBD1 matching over 9 bases. Germline V CDR1 and CDR2: SEHNR, FQNEAQ (reference sequence). The CDR3 is 14 residues long. V shed 5 bases and J 4 bases; nucleotides not matched to a gene: 5. The DNA for the CDR3 is TGTGCCAGCAGCACCGGGGACAGGGCCTATGGCTACACCTTC. It yields the protein CASSTGDRAYGYTF.

The rearrangement uses TRBV19 and TRBJ2-5; 7 bases align to TRBD2. This CDR3 is 13 amino acids long. Germline loops: CDR1 LNHDA, CDR2 SQIVND (reference sequence). V shed 3 bases and J 5 bases; nucleotides not matched to a gene: 3. Here the CDR3 DNA reads TGTGCCAGTAGTATGGGACTATCGGAGACCCAGTACTTC. It codes for CASSMGLSETQYF.

To note about this clone: The junction departs from germline at one end; a sequencing error may be responsible. The V call is TRBV7-9, the J call TRBJ2-2, with 9 nucleotides matching TRBD2. The CDR3 contains 15 residues. CDR1 is SEHNR and CDR2 is FQNEAQ in the germline V gene (reference sequence). The DNA of the CDR3 is TGTTCCAGCAGCTTTGGGACTAGCTCCGCCGGGGAGCTGTTTTTT. This gives the protein CSSSFGTSSAGELFF.

This chain links TRBV13 with TRBJ2-1, with 11 bases that match TRBD2. V dropped 1 base and J dropped 7; count of bases not matched to a gene: 9. Per germline, CDR1 PRHDT and CDR2 FYEKMQ (reference sequence). CDR3 length: 17 residues. CDR3 nucleotides: TGTGCCAGCAGCTTAGCTCTCTCTAGCGGGGGGATGAATGAGCAGTTCTTC. This sequence encodes CASSLALSSGGMNEQFF.

On this clone itself: This CDR3 is also generated by other DNA sequences in the sample. V and J are TRBV7-9 and TRBJ2-7, with 9 bases fitting TRBD1. Trimming took 3 bases from V and 3 from J; bases not matched to a gene: 3. CDR3 length: 14 amino acids. Germline CDR1 is SEHNR and CDR2 is FQNEAQ (reference sequence). CDR3 region: CASSLPGQGYEQYF. The CDR3 DNA sequence: TGTGCCAGCAGCTTGCCGGGACAGGGCTACGAGCAGTACTTC.

This clone occurred a few times. J is TRBJ1-6 and V is TRBV19, with unresolved D. Per germline, CDR1 LNHDA and CDR2 SQIVND (reference sequence). CDR3 length: 14 amino acids. Between the trimmed V and J ends, which lost 4 bases and 9 bases, there was a span of 13 bases. CDR3 DNA sequence: TGTGCCAGTAGTAGTTCAGTCCGGGGTTCACCCCTCCACTTT. Its protein product is CASSSSVRGSPLHF.

The V call is TRBV27, the J call TRBJ2-7; 7 bases fit TRBD1. The germline CDR1 and CDR2 sequences are MNHEY and SMNVEV (reference sequence). The V and J ends lost 6 bases and 5 bases, in that order; junction bases with no gene match: 10. The CDR3 extends over 14 amino acids. The CDR3 DNA reads as TGTGCCAGCAGGCCCCAGGGGGTTGGAAACGAGCAGTACTTC. It is translated as CASRPQGVGNEQYF.

On this clone: An end of the junction differs from the germline gene, which may be a read error. V usage is TRBV7-9 and J usage is TRBJ1-1, with D uncertain. The CDR3 contains 13 residues. Germline-derived CDR1 and CDR2 are SEHNR and FQNEAQ (reference sequence). The CDR3 DNA is TGTTCCAGCAGTTACCTACTGAACACTGAAGCTTTCTTT. Its protein is CSSSYLLNTEAFF. Full variable domain (remainder filled in from reference TRBV7-9 and TRBJ1-1): DTGVSQNPRHKITKRGQNVTFRCDPISEHNRLYWYRQTLGQGPEFLTYFQNEAQLEKSRLLSDRFSAERPKGSFSTLEIQRTEQGDSAMYLCSSSYLLNTEAFFGQGTRLTVV.

This rearrangement joins TRBV6-1 to TRBJ2-5, with D unresolved. CDR1 MNHNS and CDR2 SASEGT come from the germline V gene. Trimming removed 7 bases from V and 5 bases from J, with 20 bases in between. CDR3 length equals 15 residues. This chain's CDR3 is CASTRDPFRLETQYF. In DNA form, the CDR3 reads TGTGCCAGCACTCGTGATCCTTTCCGGTTGGAGACCCAGTACTTC.

The rearrangement joins TRBV7-3 to TRBJ2-7; tentatively, D is TRBD1 (6 bases). The germline CDR1 and CDR2 sequences are SGHTA and FQGTGA. The CDR3 spans 13 residues. The V end lost 2 bases, the J end lost 5 bases, and 10 bases lay between the germline ends. The CDR3 nucleotides read TGTGCCAGCAGCTTATACAGGGCCCACGAGCAGTACTTC. Its protein is CASSLYRAHEQYF.

The chain joins TRBV6-5 to TRBJ1-2; 7 bases agree with TRBD1. Germline CDR1 and CDR2: MNHEY and SVGAGI. V lost 4 bases and J lost 4; bases outside the gene matches: 3. The CDR3 loop spans 13 amino acids. This CDR3 is CASSSAGGYGYTF. The CDR3 nucleotides are TGTGCCAGCAGTTCCGCAGGGGGCTATGGCTACACCTTC.